The 14 T cell receptor beta chains in this list originate from one sample, sequenced in a study of T cell changes during pregnancy in multiple sclerosis. TCRdb's table, derived via immunoSEQ multiplex PCR, lists solely in-frame clones and lacks some. The sample records approximately 44,000 clones, roughly 91% being singletons. The sample in question was CD4+ T cells from peripheral blood mononuclear cells, obtained in the first trimester of pregnancy. The receptors come from a female donor with multiple sclerosis, enrolled in a pregnancy study.

The chain joins TRBV10-1 to TRBJ2-3, with 8 nucleotides matching TRBD2. Trimming removed 6 bases from V and 4 bases from J; junction bases left unmatched: 9. Per germline, CDR1 WNHNN and CDR2 SYGVQD (reference sequence). This CDR3 is 15 amino acids long. CDR3 bases: TGCGCCAGCAGCAAAGCGGGAGAGGTCGCAGATACGCAGTATTTT. Its translation: CASSKAGEVADTQYF.

This chain joins TRBV10-3 and TRBJ2-3; tentative D call: TRBD1 (6 bases). V was cut by 3 bases and J by 0 bases, with 7 bases left in between. Germline V lookup: CDR1 ENHRY, CDR2 SYGVKD. This CDR3 has 14 amino acids. For the CDR3, the DNA is TGTGCCATCAGTGACAGGGGTAGCACAGATACGCAGTATTTT. Amino acid sequence: CAISDRGSTDTQYF.

The chain recombines TRBV29-1 with TRBJ2-7; 10 bases match TRBD2. There are 14 residues in the CDR3. The junction had 4 bases not matched to a gene; V was cut back by 2 bases and J by 3 bases. Germline V lookup: CDR1 SQVTM, CDR2 ANQGSEA. CDR3 sequence: CSVERLAGGYEQYF. The CDR3 DNA reads TGCAGCGTTGAACGGTTAGCGGGGGGCTACGAGCAGTACTTC.

This clone showed up just a few times. The chain has TRBV2 and TRBJ1-2; TRBD1 is a possible D gene (5 bases). CDR3 size: 12 residues. Germline loops: CDR1 SNHLY, CDR2 FYNNEI. V dropped 8 bases and J dropped 7 bases, with 14 bases sitting between them. The DNA of the CDR3 is TGTGCCAGCGGAATAACAGGCGGTGGCTACACCTTC. It is translated as CASGITGGGYTF. Supplemented by reference TRBV2 and TRBJ1-2, the full variable domain reads EPEVTQTPSHQVTQMGQEVILRCVPISNHLYFYWYRQILGQKVEFLVSFYNNEISEKSEIFDDQFSVERPDGSNFTLKIRSTKLEDSAMYFCASGITGGGYTFGSGTRLTVV.

The chain uses TRBV2 and TRBJ2-2; D unclear. The CDR3 spans 14 residues. Germline values: CDR1 SNHLY, CDR2 FYNNEI. V was clipped by 0 bases and J by 0 bases, with 2 bases between them. The CDR3 protein is CASSEATNTGELFF. The CDR3, as DNA: TGTGCCAGCAGTGAAGCTACGAACACCGGGGAGCTGTTTTTT.

The chain combines TRBV7-3 with TRBJ1-6; the D is unclear. The ends were cut back, 0 bases at V and 10 bases at J, with 10 bases in the middle. This CDR3 spans 14 amino acids. CDR1 SGHTA and CDR2 FQGTGA come from the germline V gene. Written as DNA, the CDR3 is TGTGCCAGCAGCTTAACTGGCCAGTTGTCACCCCTCCACTTT. It translates to CASSLTGQLSPLHF.

The rearrangement joins TRBV30 to TRBJ2-4; 9 bases agree with TRBD1. This CDR3 comprises 13 residues. The germline CDR1 and CDR2 sequences are GTSNPN and SVGIG (reference sequence). Trimming cost V 1 base and J 9 bases; bases outside gene matches: 4. This CDR3 reads CAWSGGQGTIQYF. CDR3 coding DNA: TGTGCCTGGAGTGGCGGACAGGGGACCATTCAGTACTTC.

The chain has TRBV6-1 and TRBJ2-7, with D tentatively TRBD2 (6 bases). The germline gives CDR1 MNHNS, CDR2 SASEGT. The CDR3 extends over 12 amino acids. Trimming took 6 bases from V and 2 from J, leaving 8 bases between them. DNA for the CDR3: TGTGCCAGCAGACTAGCCGCCTACGAGCAGTACTTC. Translation: CASRLAAYEQYF.

The chain joins TRBV4-3 to TRBJ1-4; 8 nucleotides match TRBD1. V was pared by 4 bases and J by 5 bases, with 6 bases of the junction left unmatched. CDR1 and CDR2 from the germline V gene are LGHNA and YSLEER. The CDR3 covers 15 residues. CDR3 in DNA: TGCGCCAGCAGCCCCGCCGGGACAGGCAATGAAAAACTGTTTTTT. It codes for CASSPAGTGNEKLFF.

This chain links TRBV9 with TRBJ2-2; D is perhaps TRBD2 (5 bases). V lost 4 bases, J lost 7 bases, and 14 bases lay in between. Germline V gene sequence: CDR1 SGDLS, CDR2 YYNGEE. This CDR3 has 14 residues. CDR3 DNA sequence: TGTGCCAGCAGCCCCGGCCCCGAGGGCGGGGAGCTGTTTTTT. Translating it yields CASSPGPEGGELFF.

This clone was recorded only once. J is TRBJ2-3 and V is TRBV7-2; D gene unclear. The CDR3 is 14 residues long. CDR1 SGHTA and CDR2 FQGNSA come from the germline V gene. Trimming pared 4 bases from V and 1 base from J, leaving 9 bases between. DNA for the CDR3: TGTGCCAGCAGCTATGCTGCGGGCACAGATACGCAGTATTTT. Protein sequence: CASSYAAGTDTQYF.

This clone was counted a few times. The chain employs TRBV7-3 and TRBJ2-2; 9 nucleotides match TRBD1. The CDR3 sequence is 16 residues long. In germline, CDR1 is SGHTA, CDR2 FQGTGA. Unmatched junction bases numbered 11, after V lost 5 bases and J lost 7 bases. The CDR3 loop reads CASSPRDREFVGELFF. The CDR3 region has the DNA TGTGCCAGCAGCCCGCGGGACAGGGAATTTGTCGGGGAGCTGTTTTTT.

J is TRBJ1-3 and V is TRBV21-1; the table's D call, TRBD1, has no DNA check behind it. TRBV21-1 is termed a pseudogene. CDR3 length equals 15 residues. CDR3 protein: CASSVQGRGGNTIYF. The DNA of the CDR3 is TGTGCCAGCAGCGTTCAGGGAAGAGGTGGAAACACCATATATTTT.

This chain connects TRBV6-6 to TRBJ1-1, with D perhaps matching TRBD1 (5 bases). CDR3 length: 11 residues. Germline lookup yields CDR1 MNHNY and CDR2 SVGAGI (reference sequence). With 5 bases removed from V and 13 bases from J, the gap between germline ends came to 14 bases. The CDR3 region is CASSTGTPRFF. Written as DNA, the CDR3 is TGTGCCAGCAGTACCGGGACTCCTCGTTTCTTT.